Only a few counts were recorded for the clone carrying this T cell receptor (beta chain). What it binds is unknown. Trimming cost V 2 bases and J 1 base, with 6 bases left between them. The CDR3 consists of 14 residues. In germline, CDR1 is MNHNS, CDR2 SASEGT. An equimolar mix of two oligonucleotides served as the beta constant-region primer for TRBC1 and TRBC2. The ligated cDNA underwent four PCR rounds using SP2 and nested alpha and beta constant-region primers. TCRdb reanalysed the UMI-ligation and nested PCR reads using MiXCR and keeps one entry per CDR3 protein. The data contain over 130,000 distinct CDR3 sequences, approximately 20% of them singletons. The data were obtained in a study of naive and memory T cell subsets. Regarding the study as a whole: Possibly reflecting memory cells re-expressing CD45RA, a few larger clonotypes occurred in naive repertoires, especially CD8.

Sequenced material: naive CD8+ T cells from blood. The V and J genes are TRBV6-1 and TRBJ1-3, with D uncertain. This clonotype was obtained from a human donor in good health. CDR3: CASSEWVSGNTIYF. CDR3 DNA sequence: TGTGCCAGCAGTGAATGGGTTTCTGGAAACACCATATATTTT.